This T cell receptor (beta chain) was found in a study of blood T cell repertoires in COVID-19. The wider study: The study drew acute and convalescent COVID-19 samples from the United States, Italy and Spain. PBMCs, B-cell-depleted T cells, or T cells were the source of the cDNA or gDNA that made up the material.

Germline V gives CDR1 SSHAT, CDR2 FNYEAQ (reference sequence). The V and J ends lost 5 bases and 10 bases respectively, with 15 bases between them. This CDR3 is 13 amino acids long. Original handling: Cell counts per sample came from amplifying reference gene primers. This table comes from immunoSEQ multiplex PCR, and its TCRdb copy is limited to in-frame clones, with some not included. V and J calls and clone size follow that table, whereas D and trimming were derived from the DNA. Among 250,000 to 300,000 clones listed, less than 85% were seen once. This sequence originates from a man aged 55 to 70 who had recovered from COVID-19. Sequencing was carried out using peripheral blood. The chain joins TRBV7-7 to TRBJ2-1; D is possibly TRBD2 (6 bases). CDR3 sequence (DNA): TGTGCCAGCAGCCGCGGTCCTAGCGACGAGCAGTTCTTC. Protein: CASSRGPSDEQFF.